This TCR beta chain was observed in a study of shared clonotypes between healthy human individuals (dated by TCRdb to the early 2020s). Regarding the complete study: Three men and two women, aged 18 to 49 years, made up the cohort. For each donor, CD4 naive and CD4 memory were each run on three plates, CD8 naive on two plates, and CD8 memory on one plate. To estimate repertoire size and how much clonotypes are shared between individuals, the study performed deep sequencing of blood TCR repertoires from a handful of healthy adults. Libraries were prepared and TCR repertoires were sequenced by different laboratories using diverse techniques, in order to increase sequencing depth and limit assay-specific biases. Leukapheresis yielded between about 0.85 and 9.5 billion PBMCs per donor.

A remark on this clone: This clone's antigen is unknown. This may be a read error: a much more frequent sequence differs by one nucleotide.

The donors were healthy, HIV-negative adults with no recently reported acute infections or vaccinations. Every donor was a Caucasian adult residing in Nashville, Tennessee, USA. CD4+ T cells were enriched by magnetic negative selection, after which naive cells were positively selected on CD45RA and the negative fraction was taken as the memory subset. Blood was obtained by leukapheresis, after which PBMCs were separated by Ficoll-Histopaque density gradient centrifugation and cryopreserved in liquid nitrogen vapor phase. Analytical flow cytometry was used to check the purity and quantity of each magnetically sorted T cell population. Genomic DNA was isolated from every sorted fraction and measured by UV absorbance on a Nanodrop 2000c. TCR CDR3 regions were amplified from genomic DNA by multiplex PCR using the deep immunoSEQ assay. Extracted genomic DNA from each cell subset was spread evenly across all wells of several immunoSEQ 96-well plates, with each plate serving as a replicate. For sorted subsets, roughly 200 ng of genomic DNA, equivalent to 25,000 to 35,000 T cell genomes, went into each replicate PCR. The purified libraries were quantified using a Qubit 3.0 fluorometer, sized with a Bioanalyzer 2100, and then quantified again using the KAPA Library Quantification kit. Every immunoSEQ 96-well plate was sequenced on a dedicated single-read 150-cycle Illumina NextSeq 550 flow cell. Per the source publication's procedure: Because the immunoSEQ output included only junctional sequences and no quality scores, the filtering could not be the same as the filtering used for full-length reads. Sequences were annotated with PyIR, a Python wrapper for IgBLAST v1.9, using IMGT germline references to assign V/J genes and CDR3. Reads with weak V/J assignments (E-value above 1e-6), missing CDR3, stop codons, out-of-frame junctions, or ambiguous translated residues were removed. A V3J clonotype was defined by an identical inferred V gene, J gene, and CDR3 amino acid sequence. Percentage overlap between repertoires was calculated by dividing the number of shared unique clonotypes by the size of the smaller repertoire. Richness of each repertoire was evaluated using RTK rarefaction, the Chao1 estimator, and Recon v2.1 estimates of unobserved clonotypes. Generation probabilities were computed with OLGA for all TCRbeta clonotypes obtained by the gDNA method from a handful of donors. What TCRdb holds here is the immuneACCESS table cut down to in-frame rearrangements. Part of the clones is not present; checked against another copy, under half of the missing clones reflect an unresolved V gene, and the others are unexplained. D and trimming come from the DNA, and the V and J calls and clone size come from that table. Counted in this sample were about 1 million clones; roughly 80% of them appeared once. The ten largest clones take up roughly 1.4% of the sample.

From cysteine to phenylalanine, the CDR3 is 14 amino acids long. Only the CDR3 portion is preserved as DNA: 42 bases, with reading frame beginning at the first base. Via the germline V gene, CDR1 is MNHEY and CDR2 SVGAGI. V and J are truncated by 5 bases and 1 base respectively, leaving an intervening sequence of 12 bases. The investigation overall reported the following: Sampling was restricted to blood, and TCR repertoires in tissue are likely to differ from TCR repertoires in blood. The genetic and exposure-history diversity represented was limited by the small number of donors. Even with the large sequencing depth, rarefaction of the sorted-subset datasets indicated that sequencing was incomplete. Higher generation probabilities were observed for clonotypes shared by all four sorted-subset donors than for non-shared clonotypes. Pairwise subsampling indicated that sequencing depth was expected to affect the degree of clonotype sharing among donors. Estimated clonotype richness was generally larger for naive than for memory subsets. When several donors were compared, the shared fraction of clonotypes was about 5% for naive CD4, roughly 3.3% for naive CD8, roughly 2.5% for memory CD4, and less than 0.5% for memory CD8.

The chain is encoded by TRBV6-5 joined to TRBJ2-7, with the D gene tentatively TRBD1 or TRBD2, based on 5 matching bases in each. The sequence was collected from a man younger than 30 in good health. Sequencing was performed on memory CD4+ T cells sorted from blood. The sample's cell subset or site label, in plain terms: CD45RA-negative fraction. The CDR3 region has the sequence CASSIRDGSYEQYF. The DNA sequence is TGTGCCAGCAGTATCCGGGACGGGTCCTACGAGCAGTACTTC.